Each of the 22 T cell receptor beta chains below was sequenced from the same sample in a study of control samples from healthy donors and cancer patients (dated by TCRdb to 2019 to 2021). Library generation was performed with the immunoSEQ multiplex PCR assay. Entries here come from immuneACCESS through TCRdb and include only in-frame sequences with V and J called. Some clones fail to appear in such tables; in the studies checked, an unresolved V gene covers under half of the shortfall, and the cause of the remainder is unknown. Across this sample there are about 150,000 clones, with roughly 88% seen only once. The top ten constitute approximately 1.6% of the sample. Source material: blood. The receptors shown here come from a man aged 18 to 30 in good health.

This chain joins TRBV19 and TRBJ2-1; D is unresolved. With 1 base removed from V and 0 bases from J, the gap between germline ends came to 4 bases. This CDR3 region has 14 residues. CDR1 and CDR2 (germline): LNHDA, SQIVND (reference sequence). Written as DNA, the CDR3 is TGTGCCAGTAGTATAGGGGACTCCTACAATGAGCAGTTCTTC. This translates into CASSIGDSYNEQFF. Full variable domain (rest looked up from reference TRBV19 and TRBJ2-1): DGGITQSPKYLFRKEGQNVTLSCEQNLNHDAMYWYRQDPGQGLRLIYYSQIVNDFQKGDIAEGYSVSREKKESFPLTVTSAQKNPTAFYLCASSIGDSYNEQFFGPGTRLTVL.

This rearrangement joins TRBV4-3 to TRBJ2-7; D gene ambiguous. The CDR3 covers 16 residues. The V end lost 2 bases, the J end lost 5 bases, and 19 bases lay between the germline ends. In germline, CDR1 is LGHNA, CDR2 YSLEER. The CDR3 here is CASSQTSGSPGHEQYF. The CDR3 DNA reads TGCGCCAGCAGCCAAACTTCCGGGTCCCCCGGCCACGAGCAGTACTTC.

V gene TRBV2 combines with J gene TRBJ2-7; D is ambiguous. The CDR3 is 13 amino acids. V was cut by 0 bases and J by 7 bases, with 10 bases left in between. CDR1 is SNHLY, CDR2 FYNNEI, per germline. The CDR3, as DNA: TGTGCCAGCAGTGAAGCGCTTCAGGCAGAGCAGTACTTC. Amino acid sequence: CASSEALQAEQYF.

This clone has a handful of counts. This chain links TRBV5-1 with TRBJ1-2; TRBD1 aligns across 7 bases. Looked up from germline, CDR1 is SGHRS and CDR2 is YFSETQ. The CDR3 runs 14 residues. J was trimmed by 4 bases and V by 0 bases; bases with no gene match: 3. In DNA, the CDR3 is TGCGCCAGCAGCTTGGCGACAGGGACCTATGGCTACACCTTC. Translation gives CASSLATGTYGYTF.

This clone was observed once. The rearrangement uses TRBV6-5 and TRBJ2-7; 15 nucleotides match TRBD2. Germline loops: CDR1 MNHEY, CDR2 SVGAGI. The J segment lost 5 bases and the V segment lost 4 bases, leaving 6 bases of the junction unmatched. The CDR3 length is 16 residues. CDR3 sequence reads: CASSWTSGGVANEQYF. As DNA, the CDR3 is TGTGCCAGCAGTTGGACTAGCGGGGGGGTGGCTAACGAGCAGTACTTC.

This chain uses TRBV21-1 with TRBJ2-2. TRBV21-1 is given as a pseudogene. The CDR3 loop spans 15 amino acids. CDR3 protein: CASSLRDGLLGELFF. As DNA, the CDR3 is TGTGCCAGCAGCCTTCGAGACGGCCTCCTCGGGGAGCTGTTTTTT.

In DNA, the CDR3 is TGTGCCAGCAGGGACGGGAGCACAGATACGCAGTATTTT. It specifies CASRDGSTDTQYF. V is TRBV6-5 and J is TRBJ2-3; D unclear. The CDR3 is made up of 13 amino acids. The germline V gene has CDR1 MNHEY and CDR2 SVGAGI. Trimming removed 6 bases at V and 0 bases at J, with 7 bases between.

The V gene is TRBV12-5, the J gene TRBJ1-1; the D gene is possibly TRBD1 (5 bases). Looked up from germline, CDR1 is LGHNT and CDR2 is FRNRAP. The CDR3 runs 15 residues. Trimming stripped 5 bases from V and 1 base from J, with 14 bases between. The CDR3 protein is CASGKPGPRNTEAFF. CDR3 bases: TGTGCTAGTGGTAAGCCGGGACCGAGGAACACTGAAGCTTTCTTT.

Only one count was recorded for this clone. This chain uses TRBV30 with TRBJ2-6; D not resolved. V was pared by 2 bases and J by 4 bases, with 3 bases between. This CDR3 has 12 residues. Germline CDR1 and CDR2: GTSNPN and SVGIG (reference sequence). The CDR3 DNA sequence: TGTGCCTGGAGTAGCGGGGCCAACGTCCTGACTTTC. Its translation: CAWSSGANVLTF.

The chain is built from TRBV2 and TRBJ2-7; perhaps TRBD1 as D (6 bases). Germline values: CDR1 SNHLY, CDR2 FYNNEI. There are 14 residues in the CDR3. V lost 6 bases to trimming and J lost 4 bases, with 16 bases between them. The CDR3 region is CASRLQGNFYEQYF. For the CDR3, the DNA is TGTGCCAGCAGACTACAGGGAAACTTTTACGAGCAGTACTTC.

The chain employs TRBV3-1 (or the pseudogene TRBV3-2) and TRBJ1-1; a weak D match, TRBD1 (5 bases). CDR1 is LGHDT, CDR2 YNNKEL, per germline (reference sequence). The CDR3 contains 14 residues. V was cut by 3 bases and J by 5 bases, with 13 bases left in between. Written as DNA, the CDR3 is TGTGCCAGCAGCCAGCCAGGGAGGAGTACTGAAGCTTTCTTT. Its translation: CASSQPGRSTEAFF.

This chain connects TRBV21-1 to TRBJ2-2; no DNA check was done on the table's D call, TRBD1. TRBV21-1 is an annotated pseudogene. CDR3 length equals 17 residues. CDR3 sequence reads: CASRMDRDRGFTGELFF. The CDR3 DNA is TGTGCCAGCCGCATGGACCGGGACAGGGGTTTCACCGGGGAGCTGTTTTTT.

Regarding this clone: This sample includes further DNA sequences coding for the same CDR3. The chain recombines TRBV11-2 with TRBJ2-7, with 9 nucleotides matching TRBD1. The V and J ends lost 5 bases and 2 bases, in that order; junction bases with no gene match: 4. Germline CDR1 reads SGHAT; CDR2 reads FQNNGV. This CDR3 region has 14 residues. The CDR3 sequence is CASSPGTGTYEQYF. The DNA of the CDR3 is TGTGCCAGCAGCCCCGGGACAGGGACCTACGAGCAGTACTTC.

In this sample, this clone turned up a few times. J is TRBJ1-5 and V is TRBV11-2, with 7 bases matching TRBD1. This CDR3 has 15 amino acids. Germline values: CDR1 SGHAT, CDR2 FQNNGV. With 0 bases clipped from V and 7 bases from J, the junction kept 6 bases outside the gene matches. The CDR3 here is CASSLDGTDNQPQHF. In DNA form, the CDR3 reads TGTGCCAGCAGCTTAGATGGGACAGATAACCAGCCCCAGCATTTT.

The chain is built from TRBV6-2 or TRBV6-3 and TRBJ1-2; 7 nucleotides line up with TRBD1. Losses at the gene ends were 5 bases for V and 3 bases for J; bases not matched to a gene: 9. The CDR3 runs 15 residues. Germline V lookup: CDR1 MNHEY, CDR2 SVGEGT. The CDR3 spells CASSQTLTGDYGYTF. In DNA form, the CDR3 reads TGTGCCAGCAGTCAAACCTTAACAGGGGACTATGGCTACACCTTC.

The chain is built from TRBV4-1 and TRBJ2-5; the D gene could be TRBD1 or TRBD2 (5 bases each). The CDR3 extends over 17 amino acids. Germline assignment: CDR1 MGHRA and CDR2 YSYEKL. The V end was cut by 4 bases, the J end by 5 bases, with 23 bases between. The CDR3 region has the DNA TGCGCCAGCAGCCTTAACCCGGGACCCCAAGCCGGGGAGACCCAGTACTTC. It translates to CASSLNPGPQAGETQYF.

This rearrangement joins TRBV7-3 to TRBJ2-1; 7 bases agree with TRBD2. This CDR3 is 17 amino acids long. Germline CDR1 and CDR2: SGHTA and FQGTGA. The V and J ends lost 5 bases and 10 bases, in that order; junction bases with no gene match: 20. Here the CDR3 DNA reads TGTGCCAGCAGCCCCAAGGGACTATCGACAATAACGGAGGAGCAGTTCTTC. It codes for CASSPKGLSTITEEQFF.

This chain joins TRBV6-5 and TRBJ2-7; 8 bases agree with TRBD1. CDR1 is MNHEY and CDR2 is SVGAGI in the germline V gene. The CDR3 contains 15 residues. Trimming at V came to 4 bases and at J to 2 bases, leaving 7 bases not matched to a gene. CDR3 coding DNA: TGTGCCAGCAGTTCCCTTAAGGACAGGGCCTACGAGCAGTACTTC. It specifies CASSSLKDRAYEQYF.

The rearrangement uses TRBV7-2 and TRBJ2-5; 9 bases agree with TRBD2. CDR3 length: 18 residues. From germline, CDR1 is SGHTA and CDR2 FQGNSA. V lost 4 bases and J lost 5; bases outside the gene matches: 17. DNA of the CDR3: TGTGCCAGCAGCTCCCCCGTCCCGGGCGGGGGGGCCCGCGAGACCCAGTACTTC. Amino acid sequence: CASSSPVPGGGARETQYF.

The chain employs TRBV6-5 and TRBJ2-6; D uncertain. Germline V lookup: CDR1 MNHEY, CDR2 SVGAGI. The CDR3 runs to 14 residues. With 8 bases removed from V and 0 bases from J, the gap between germline ends came to 8 bases. The CDR3 loop is CASYPSSGANVLTF. The CDR3 DNA follows: TGTGCCAGCTACCCTAGCTCTGGGGCCAACGTCCTGACTTTC.

The rearrangement uses TRBV6-2 or TRBV6-3 and TRBJ1-2; D possibly corresponds to TRBD1 (5 bases). V lost 2 bases to trimming and J lost 4 bases, with 11 bases between them. This CDR3 contains 14 residues. Germline V gene sequence: CDR1 MNHEY, CDR2 SVGEGT. CDR3 bases: TGTGCCAGCAGTTACGGGGCGGGATCCTATGGCTACACCTTC. It is translated as CASSYGAGSYGYTF.

The J gene is TRBJ1-1, the V gene TRBV6-1, with D perhaps matching TRBD1 (5 bases). This CDR3 is 16 amino acids long. Germline CDR1 MNHNS, CDR2 SASEGT. V lost 3 bases and J 0 bases, leaving 14 bases between the germline ends. CDR3 DNA: TGTGCCAGCAGTGATCCGGGGGACGGACTGAACACTGAAGCTTTCTTT. This gives the protein CASSDPGDGLNTEAFF.